The 11 T cell receptor beta chains presented below share a single source sample, sequenced in a study of T-cell memory formation after mild COVID-19. MiXCR was run by TCRdb on the 5' RACE reads, yielding one entry per CDR3 protein. The data hold hundreds of thousands of distinct CDR3 sequences, with around 15% observed a single time. Sequencing used PBMCs or a T cell subset sorted from them (not recorded which). These receptor sequences come from a man between 18 and 29 years old who had mild COVID-19 (a few samples of this study predate the infection). Cell type and time point are not known.

The chain uses TRBV7-2 and TRBJ2-5; D is perhaps TRBD2 (6 bases). The CDR3 totals 14 residues. Trimming shortened V by 1 base and J by 5 bases, and 11 bases separated the two germline ends. CDR1 is SGHTA, CDR2 FQGNSA, per germline. The CDR3 DNA is TGTGCCAGCAGCTTAGACGGGGGTACGGAGACCCAGTACTTC. This encodes CASSLDGGTETQYF.

The J gene is TRBJ2-5, the V gene TRBV10-3; TRBD1 or TRBD2 may be the D gene (5 bases each). CDR3 size: 15 residues. Germline CDR1 reads ENHRY; CDR2 reads SYGVKD. V was pared by 4 bases and J by 1 base, with 13 bases between. The CDR3: CAISGRDAAQETQYF. The CDR3 DNA reads as TGTGCCATCAGTGGCCGGGACGCGGCCCAAGAGACCCAGTACTTC.

This clonotype was seen a few times. The chain has TRBV7-9 and TRBJ2-3; possibly TRBD2 for D (6 bases). The CDR3 is 15 residues long. Germline values: CDR1 SEHNR, CDR2 FQNEAQ (reference sequence). The V and J ends lost 1 base and 1 base respectively, with 9 bases between them. The CDR3 coding sequence is TGTGCCAGCAGCTTAGGCGGGGCGCGCACAGATACGCAGTATTTT. Its protein is CASSLGGARTDTQYF. The full variable domain, its missing parts supplied by reference TRBV7-9 and TRBJ2-3, is DTGVSQNPRHKITKRGQNVTFRCDPISEHNRLYWYRQTLGQGPEFLTYFQNEAQLEKSRLLSDRFSAERPKGSFSTLEIQRTEQGDSAMYLCASSLGGARTDTQYFGPGTRLTVL.

This clonotype was seen only a few times. The V gene is TRBV5-1, the J gene TRBJ2-1; no definite D call. The germline V and J ends were trimmed by 6 bases and 2 bases, with 9 bases remaining between them. This CDR3 has 13 amino acids. Germline CDR1 is SGHRS and CDR2 is YFSETQ. The CDR3 DNA sequence: TGCGCCAGCACGGGTAATCCCTACAATGAGCAGTTCTTC. Translation: CASTGNPYNEQFF.

The rearrangement uses TRBV7-8 and TRBJ2-1; D gene ambiguous. V lost 5 bases to trimming and J lost 10 bases, with 15 bases between them. The CDR3 totals 13 residues. Germline V gene lookup returns CDR1 SGHVS and CDR2 FQNEAQ. CDR3 coding DNA: TGTGCCAGCAGCGAGACTGCGGCCGGGGAGCAGTTCTTC. Amino acids: CASSETAAGEQFF. The full variable domain, with the rest looked up from reference TRBV7-8 and TRBJ2-1, is GAGVSQSPRYKVAKRGQDVALRCDPISGHVSLFWYQQALGQGPEFLTYFQNEAQLDKSGLPSDRFFAERPEGSVSTLKIQRTQQEDSAVYLCASSETAAGEQFFGPGTRLTVL.

This clonotype was observed a few times. The genes are TRBV5-1 and TRBJ1-1; 9 bases fit TRBD1. Germline-derived CDR1 and CDR2 are SGHRS and YFSETQ. V lost 4 bases and J lost 6; bases outside the gene matches: 13. CDR3 length equals 16 residues. CDR3 nucleotide sequence: TGCGCCAGCAGCCCCCGGGACAGGGTCATCGGACCTGAAGCTTTCTTT. Protein product: CASSPRDRVIGPEAFF.

This chain joins TRBV12-3 or TRBV12-4 and TRBJ2-5; 13 bases match TRBD2. J was trimmed by 3 bases and V by 5 bases; bases with no gene match: 3. The CDR3 extends over 15 amino acids. CDR3: CASSDGLAGEETQYF. The CDR3 DNA follows: TGTGCCAGCAGTGACGGACTAGCGGGGGAAGAGACCCAGTACTTC.

This clonotype has ten or more counts. The chain joins TRBV5-1 to TRBJ2-7, with 9 bases aligning to TRBD1. V lost 7 bases and J lost 5; bases outside the gene matches: 10. The CDR3 runs to 14 residues. The germline CDR1 and CDR2 sequences are SGHRS and YFSETQ. This chain's CDR3 is CASSRRDRAHEQYF. DNA for the CDR3: TGCGCCAGCTCCCGCCGGGACAGGGCCCACGAGCAGTACTTC.

V gene TRBV20-1 combines with J gene TRBJ2-2; D unclear. Germline CDR1 reads DFQATT; CDR2 reads SNEGSKA (reference sequence). The CDR3 runs to 17 residues. The V end lost 0 bases, the J end lost 0 bases, and 14 bases lay between the germline ends. CDR3 in amino acids: CSARDARSFANTGELFF. The CDR3 nucleotides are TGCAGTGCTAGAGATGCCAGGAGCTTCGCGAACACCGGGGAGCTGTTTTTT.

The chain employs TRBV7-2 and TRBJ1-1; D not resolved. Germline-derived CDR1 and CDR2 are SGHTA and FQGNSA. The CDR3 is made up of 13 amino acids. Trimming removed 3 bases at V and 11 bases at J, with 16 bases between. The CDR3 reads CASSLEIRGSAFF. CDR3 nucleotide sequence: TGTGCCAGCAGCTTGGAGATCCGAGGCTCGGCTTTCTTT. The full variable domain, completed using reference TRBV7-2 and TRBJ1-1, is GAGVSQSPSNKVTEKGKDVELRCDPISGHTALYWYRQSLGQGLEFLIYFQGNSAPDKSGLPSDRFSAERTGGSVSTLTIQRTQQEDSAVYLCASSLEIRGSAFFGQGTRLTVV.

This clonotype was counted a few times. Here the CDR3 reads CASSLRHGDTEAFF. Here the CDR3 DNA reads TGTGCCAGCAGCTTACGGCATGGTGACACTGAAGCTTTCTTT. V and J are TRBV5-8 and TRBJ1-1; no clear D. The CDR3 runs to 14 residues. Trimming left V 2 bases short and J 3 bases short, with 11 bases between. Germline V lookup: CDR1 SGHTS, CDR2 YDEGEE.